This T cell receptor (beta chain) is from a study of shared clonotypes between healthy human individuals (dated by TCRdb to 2018 to 2020). About the investigation overall: A couple of women and a few men aged 18 to 49 years were included in the cohort. For each donor, CD4 naive and CD4 memory were each run on three plates, CD8 naive on two plates, and CD8 memory on one plate. The study deeply sequenced blood TCR repertoires of five healthy adults to estimate repertoire size and the extent of clonotype sharing between individuals. To increase sequencing depth and limit assay-specific biases, different laboratories used diverse techniques to prepare libraries and sequence TCR repertoires. Each donor's leukapheresis produced roughly between about 0.85 and 10 billion PBMCs. What the research found in general, with its limitations: Around 5% of naive CD4, approximately 3.7% of naive CD8, approximately 2% of memory CD4, and around 0.42% of memory CD8 clonotypes were shared across several donors. Because the study included only a small number of donors, the genetic and exposure-history diversity represented was limited. Sampling was restricted to blood, and TCR repertoires in tissue are likely to differ from TCR repertoires in blood. Estimated clonotype richness was generally larger for naive than for memory subsets. Pairwise subsampling led to the expectation that sequencing depth would affect the degree of clonotype sharing among donors. Rarefaction of sorted-subset datasets indicated incomplete sequencing despite the large sequencing depth. Compared with non-shared clonotypes, clonotypes shared by all four sorted-subset donors had higher generation probabilities.

CD8 naive samples consisted of CD45RO-negative cells that were positively selected for CCR7, yielding a CD45RA+CCR7+ population without TemRA cells. The donors were healthy, HIV-negative adults who had no recently reported acute infections or vaccinations. Every donor was a Caucasian adult residing in Nashville, Tennessee, USA. After blood collection by leukapheresis, PBMCs were isolated using Ficoll-Histopaque density gradient centrifugation and then cryopreserved in the vapor phase of liquid nitrogen. Analytical flow cytometry was used to check the purity and quantity of every magnetically sorted T cell population. Genomic DNA was isolated from each sorted fraction and quantified by UV absorbance on a Nanodrop 2000c. Using the deep immunoSEQ assay, TCR CDR3 regions were amplified from genomic DNA by multiplex PCR. Extracted genomic DNA from each cell subset was spread evenly across all wells of several immunoSEQ 96-well plates, with each plate serving as a replicate. For sorted subsets, each replicate PCR was loaded with around 200 ng genomic DNA, equivalent to 30,000 or so T cell genomes. The purified libraries were quantified using a Qubit 3.0 fluorometer, sized with a Bioanalyzer 2100, and then quantified again using the KAPA Library Quantification kit. Each immunoSEQ 96-well plate was sequenced on its own single-read 150-cycle Illumina NextSeq 550 flow cell. The source study handled its data this way. Because only junctional sequences without quality scores were contained in the immunoSEQ output, filtering matching that applied to full-length reads could not be performed. Sequences were annotated with PyIR, a Python wrapper for IgBLAST v1.9, and V/J genes and CDR3 were assigned using IMGT germline references. Any read was removed if the V/J assignment was weak (E-value above 1e-6), the CDR3 was missing, or the read contained stop codons, out-of-frame junctions, or ambiguous translated residues. V3J clonotypes were defined as sequences sharing the same inferred V gene, J gene, and CDR3 amino acid sequence. Percentage overlap between repertoires was calculated by dividing the number of shared unique clonotypes by the size of the smaller repertoire. Richness of each repertoire was evaluated using RTK rarefaction, the Chao1 estimator, and Recon v2.1 estimates of unobserved clonotypes. OLGA was used to compute generation probabilities for all TCRbeta clonotypes that the gDNA method yielded from a few donors. TCRdb's version of the immuneACCESS table is confined to in-frame rearrangements and falls short of the full clone set. An unresolved V gene accounts for under half of the shortfall where checked; the remainder is of unknown origin. That table is the source of V, J and clone size, and D and trimming were worked out from the DNA. This sample comprises nearly 2 million clones, roughly 94% of them detected only once. The ten largest clones take up 1% to 1.5% of the sample.

Between the V and J ends, shortened by 1 base and 5 bases respectively, the junction contains 12 bases. The germline V gene encodes CDR1 SGHDT and CDR2 YYEEEE. The cysteine opens and the phenylalanine closes a CDR3 of 14 amino acids. Left in the record is the CDR3 DNA by itself, 42 bases read in frame from the first base. Worth noting for this clone: Its antigen has not been determined. It has no much larger one-base neighbor in the sample; base qualities were not kept.

The receptor chain draws on TRBV5-6 and TRBJ2-5, with no confident D gene call. The sequenced sample consisted of naive CD8+ T cells sorted from blood. The cell subset or site label, as the study defines it: CD45RA+CCR7+. This receptor was obtained from a man in his late teens or twenties in good health. Read as DNA, the sequence is TGTGCCAGCAGCTTGTCGGCTTACGAGGAGACCCAGTACTTC. Its translation reads: CASSLSAYEETQYF.